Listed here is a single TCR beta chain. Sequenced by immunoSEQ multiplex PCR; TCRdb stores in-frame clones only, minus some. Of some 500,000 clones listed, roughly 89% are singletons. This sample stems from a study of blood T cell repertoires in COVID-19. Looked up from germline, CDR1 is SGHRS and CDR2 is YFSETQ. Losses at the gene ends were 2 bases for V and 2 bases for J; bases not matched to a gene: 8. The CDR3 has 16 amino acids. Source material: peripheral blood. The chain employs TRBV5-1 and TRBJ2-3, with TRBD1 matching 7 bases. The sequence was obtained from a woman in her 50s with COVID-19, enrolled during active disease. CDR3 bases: TGCGCCAGCAGCTTACAGGGGCAGACAGACACAGATACGCAGTATTTT. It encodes CASSLQGQTDTDTQYF.